The 14 T cell receptor beta chains below come from one sample, sequenced in a study of cytomegalovirus exposure and HLA in healthy donors. The study ran its PCR with 60 Vbeta and 13 Jbeta primers. Here immunoSEQ multiplex PCR was the method, and the copy in TCRdb shows in-frame clones only, minus some. The data hold approximately 130,000 clones, with about 79% observed a single time. Sequencing was performed on PBMCs. These receptors originate from a female donor in good health and CMV-seropositive.

The J gene is TRBJ2-2, the V gene TRBV6-1; tentatively, D is TRBD1 (5 bases). Between the trimmed V and J ends, which lost 6 bases and 4 bases, there was a span of 9 bases. The CDR3 is 13 residues long. Germline CDR1 MNHNS, CDR2 SASEGT. The CDR3 DNA sequence: TGTGCCAGCAGAGCCCAGGGCACCGGGGAGCTGTTTTTT. Translated: CASRAQGTGELFF.

The chain links TRBV13 to TRBJ1-3, with TRBD1 matching over 8 bases. Trimming removed 1 base from V and 3 bases from J; junction bases left unmatched: 2. The CDR3 contains 15 residues. Germline lookup yields CDR1 PRHDT and CDR2 FYEKMQ (reference sequence). CDR3 in amino acids: CASSLARGLGNTIYF. The CDR3 nucleotides are TGTGCCAGCAGCTTAGCCAGGGGGCTTGGAAACACCATATATTTT.

This clone was detected only once. The rearrangement links TRBV5-4 to TRBJ2-1; possible D gene TRBD2, 5 bases. The CDR3 totals 14 residues. Deletions cut 4 bases from V and 4 bases from J, with 12 bases between. In germline, CDR1 is SGHNT, CDR2 YYREEE (reference sequence). The DNA of the CDR3 is TGTGCCAGCAGCCCGGCGGGCGGATACAATGAGCAGTTCTTC. It translates to CASSPAGGYNEQFF. Complete variable domain (other parts from reference TRBV5-4 and TRBJ2-1): ETGVTQSPTHLIKTRGQQVTLRCSSQSGHNTVSWYQQALGQGPQFIFQYYREEENGRGNFPPRFSGLQFPNYSSELNVNALELDDSALYLCASSPAGGYNEQFFGPGTRLTVL.

This clone has only a few counts. This chain joins TRBV7-2 and TRBJ2-3; 12 bases fit TRBD2. The CDR3 contains 16 residues. Germline V gene lookup returns CDR1 SGHTA and CDR2 FQGNSA. With V trimmed by 5 bases and J by 8 bases, 11 bases remained unmatched. CDR3 DNA: TGTGCCAGCAGCCCCCAACGGACTAGCGGGATTAGTACGCAGTATTTT. It encodes CASSPQRTSGISTQYF.

The rearrangement links TRBV2 to TRBJ2-3, with 15 positions matching TRBD2. The V segment lost 6 bases and the J segment 6 bases; nucleotides outside the gene matches: 1. The germline CDR1 and CDR2 sequences are SNHLY and FYNNEI. The CDR3 totals 14 residues. CDR3 residues: CASRGLAGGDTQYF. CDR3 DNA sequence: TGTGCCAGCAGAGGACTAGCGGGAGGGGATACGCAGTATTTT.

The chain employs TRBV4-1 and TRBJ2-7; 8 bases map to TRBD2. Germline loops: CDR1 MGHRA, CDR2 YSYEKL. This CDR3 comprises 15 residues. The trim removed 0 bases at V and 2 bases at J, leaving 3 bases unmatched. This CDR3 reads CASSQEGTRAYEQYF. For the CDR3, the DNA is TGCGCCAGCAGCCAAGAGGGGACTAGGGCCTACGAGCAGTACTTC.

This chain connects TRBV29-1 to TRBJ1-1, with a weak D call TRBD1 (6 bases). The germline CDR1 and CDR2 sequences are SQVTM and ANQGSEA. V was trimmed by 7 bases and J by 5 bases, leaving 17 bases between them. The CDR3 extends over 13 amino acids. CDR3 DNA: TGCAGCGCTACCGGGGGGGGGCGGACTGAAGCTTTCTTT. The encoded protein is CSATGGGRTEAFF.

This chain connects TRBV5-1 to TRBJ2-7; D possibly corresponds to TRBD1 (6 bases). The V and J ends lost 1 base and 5 bases respectively, with 13 bases between them. Looked up from germline, CDR1 is SGHRS and CDR2 is YFSETQ. This CDR3 is 14 amino acids long. CDR3 amino acids: CASSLMGALNEQYF. As DNA, the CDR3 is TGCGCCAGCAGCTTGATGGGGGCTCTTAACGAGCAGTACTTC.

The chain links TRBV2 to TRBJ1-5, with TRBD1 identical over 7 bases. CDR3 length equals 16 residues. Per the germline V gene, CDR1 is SNHLY and CDR2 is FYNNEI. The V segment lost 3 bases and the J segment 0 bases; nucleotides outside the gene matches: 5. This CDR3 is CASSDGAGGSNQPQHF. CDR3 coding DNA: TGTGCCAGCAGTGACGGTGCAGGGGGTAGCAATCAGCCCCAGCATTTT.

The chain recombines TRBV4-1 with TRBJ1-2; D call uncertain. Germline V gene data show CDR1 as MGHRA and CDR2 as YSYEKL. V shed 1 base and J shed 8 bases, with 14 bases lying between them. CDR3 length equals 14 residues. The CDR3 DNA reads TGCGCCAGCAGCCAAGCGAACAGAAGAGGGGGCTACACCTTC. Protein sequence: CASSQANRRGGYTF.

V gene TRBV27 combines with J gene TRBJ2-3; no reliable D call. Germline V gene lookup returns CDR1 MNHEY and CDR2 SMNVEV (reference sequence). The CDR3 covers 12 residues. Trimming removed 4 bases at V and 6 bases at J, with 8 bases between. The CDR3 spells CASSSTGDTQYF. The CDR3 DNA is TGTGCCAGCAGTTCCACCGGGGATACGCAGTATTTT.

The chain combines TRBV5-1 with TRBJ2-2; a possible D gene is TRBD1 (6 bases). Germline lookup yields CDR1 SGHRS and CDR2 YFSETQ. This CDR3 is 15 amino acids long. Trimming left V 2 bases short and J 4 bases short, with 12 bases between. The CDR3 bases are TGCGCCAGCAGCTTTCAGGGGATCGGCACCGGGGAGCTGTTTTTT. The encoded protein is CASSFQGIGTGELFF. Together with reference TRBV5-1 and TRBJ2-2, the CDR3 gives the full variable domain: KAGVTQTPRYLIKTRGQQVTLSCSPISGHRSVSWYQQTPGQGLQFLFEYFSETQRNKGNFPGRFSGRQFSNSRSEMNVSTLELGDSALYLCASSFQGIGTGELFFGEGSRLTVL.

This sequence joins TRBV5-1 and TRBJ2-2, with TRBD2 as a possible D gene (5 bases). V lost 4 bases, J lost 5 bases, and 15 bases lay in between. The germline V gene encodes CDR1 SGHRS and CDR2 YFSETQ. The CDR3 is made up of 15 amino acids. CDR3 in amino acids: CASSPEGDWTGELFF. Here the CDR3 DNA reads TGCGCCAGCAGCCCCGAGGGTGATTGGACCGGGGAGCTGTTTTTT.

This clone has more than one count but fewer than ten. The chain joins TRBV28 to TRBJ2-3; TRBD2 matches 7 bases. The CDR3 is 13 residues long. Losses at the gene ends were 5 bases for V and 5 bases for J; bases not matched to a gene: 4. Germline V gene lookup returns CDR1 MDHEN and CDR2 SYDVKM. CDR3 in amino acids: CASSPRGVDTQYF. The CDR3 coding sequence is TGTGCCAGCAGTCCCCGGGGGGTAGATACGCAGTATTTT.